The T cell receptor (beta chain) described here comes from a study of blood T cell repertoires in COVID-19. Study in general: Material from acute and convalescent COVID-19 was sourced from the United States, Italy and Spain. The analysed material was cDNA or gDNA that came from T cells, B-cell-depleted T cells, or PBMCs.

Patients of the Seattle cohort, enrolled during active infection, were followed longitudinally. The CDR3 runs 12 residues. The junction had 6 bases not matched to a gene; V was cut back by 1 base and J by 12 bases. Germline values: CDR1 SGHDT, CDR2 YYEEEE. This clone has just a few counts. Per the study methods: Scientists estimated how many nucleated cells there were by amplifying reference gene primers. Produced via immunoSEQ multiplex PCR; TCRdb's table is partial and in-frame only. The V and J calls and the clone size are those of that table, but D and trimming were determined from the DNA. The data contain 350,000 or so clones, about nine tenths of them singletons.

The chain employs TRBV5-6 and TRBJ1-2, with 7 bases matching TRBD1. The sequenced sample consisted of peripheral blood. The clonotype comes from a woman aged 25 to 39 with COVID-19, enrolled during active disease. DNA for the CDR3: TGTGCCAGCAGCTTGTACAGGGGACCTGACACCTTC. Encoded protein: CASSLYRGPDTF.